Each of the 17 T cell receptor beta chains below was sequenced from the same sample in a study of T cell responses to AZD1222 COVID-19 vaccine. The table came from immunoSEQ multiplex PCR; TCRdb's copy has only in-frame clones and leaves some out. This sample has about 140,000 clones, with about 88% found just once. This specimen consisted of peripheral blood, obtained 28 days after the second AZD1222 dose. The origin of the receptors is an adult who received the AZD1222 COVID-19 vaccine.

J is TRBJ2-7 and V is TRBV7-6; D is possibly TRBD2 (6 bases). V was cut by 5 bases and J by 6 bases, with 17 bases left in between. The CDR3 has 14 amino acids. Germline-derived CDR1 and CDR2 are SGHVS and FNYEAQ. As DNA, the CDR3 is TGTGCCAGCAGCCCTTCGGCGGGAAGCGGCGAGCAGTACTTC. Its translation: CASSPSAGSGEQYF.

CDR3 sequence (DNA): TGCGCCAGCAGCTTAAGTCAGGCCTACAATGAGCAGTTCTTC. Its protein is CASSLSQAYNEQFF. The chain employs TRBV5-1 and TRBJ2-1, with D hard to call. CDR1 is SGHRS, CDR2 YFSETQ, per germline. There are 14 residues in the CDR3. Trimming took off 2 bases at V and 2 bases at J, with 8 bases between the two ends.

The V call is TRBV7-6, the J call TRBJ1-2; no firm D call. V lost 5 bases, J lost 7 bases, and 11 bases lay in between. This CDR3 is 12 amino acids long. Germline CDR1 and CDR2: SGHVS and FNYEAQ. In nucleotides, the CDR3 is TGTGCCAGCAGCCGCGGCGGCTCTGGCTACACCTTC. The encoded protein is CASSRGGSGYTF.

The chain joins TRBV7-9 to TRBJ2-1; 8 bases fit TRBD2. The V and J ends lost 5 bases and 4 bases, in that order; junction bases with no gene match: 7. This CDR3 contains 15 residues. CDR1 is SEHNR, CDR2 FQNEAQ, per germline (reference sequence). The CDR3 here is CASSLSGVQYNEQFF. Written as DNA, the CDR3 is TGTGCCAGCAGCCTTAGCGGGGTTCAATACAATGAGCAGTTCTTC.

CDR3 bases: TGTGCCAGCAGTGGGACAGCTTATAGCAATCAGCCCCAGCATTTT. Translating gives CASSGTAYSNQPQHF. The gene calls are TRBV2 and TRBJ1-5; D possibly corresponds to TRBD1 (6 bases). Germline assignment: CDR1 SNHLY and CDR2 FYNNEI. The CDR3 runs to 15 residues. Trimming removed 4 bases from V and 0 bases from J, with 10 bases in between.

This clone has just one count. The chain is built from TRBV7-3 and TRBJ2-1; either TRBD1 or TRBD2 may fit D (6 bases each). The V end lost 5 bases, the J end lost 6 bases, and 11 bases lay between the germline ends. The CDR3 has 13 residues. The germline V gene encodes CDR1 SGHTA and CDR2 FQGTGA. For the CDR3, the DNA is TGTGCCAGCAGCCCACGGGGGCCCAATGAGCAGTTCTTC. Translating it yields CASSPRGPNEQFF.

The rearrangement joins TRBV3-1 (or the pseudogene TRBV3-2) to TRBJ2-2, with 7 bases lining up with TRBD1. Germline-derived CDR1 and CDR2 are LGHDT and YNNKEL (reference sequence). The ends lost 0 bases at V and 5 bases at J; junction bases unmatched: 3. The CDR3 spans 15 residues. The chain's CDR3 is CASSQEGGVTGELFF. CDR3 bases: TGTGCCAGCAGCCAAGAAGGGGGCGTAACCGGGGAGCTGTTTTTT.

The chain links TRBV20-1 to TRBJ1-1; a possible D gene is TRBD1 (5 bases). The CDR3 contains 11 residues. Germline lookup yields CDR1 DFQATT and CDR2 SNEGSKA (reference sequence). The CDR3 DNA is TGCAGACCTGGGGGAAGGAGTTGGGCTTTCTTT. The encoded protein is CRPGGRSWAFF.

In this sample, this clone turned up once. The rearrangement uses TRBV9 and TRBJ1-1; possibly TRBD1 for D (5 bases). Germline CDR1 is SGDLS and CDR2 is YYNGEE. The V end was cut by 2 bases, the J end by 5 bases, with 10 bases between. This CDR3 contains 13 residues. This chain's CDR3 is CASSVGGRTEAFF. In DNA form, the CDR3 reads TGTGCCAGCAGCGTGGGGGGGAGGACTGAAGCTTTCTTT.

This chain links TRBV15 with TRBJ2-1; no reliable D call. The CDR3 consists of 15 residues. Trimming cost V 0 bases and J 4 bases, with 10 bases left between them. Germline values: CDR1 LNHNV, CDR2 YYDKDF (reference sequence). CDR3 sequence reads: CATSRDLGEYNEQFF. Here the CDR3 DNA reads TGTGCCACCAGCAGAGATCTGGGCGAGTACAATGAGCAGTTCTTC.

The chain employs TRBV5-1 and TRBJ2-7, with TRBD2 matching 10 bases. CDR3 length: 14 amino acids. Trimming at V came to 4 bases and at J to 3 bases, leaving 4 bases not matched to a gene. In germline, CDR1 is SGHRS, CDR2 YFSETQ. The DNA of the CDR3 is TGCGCCAGCAGCGGGACTAGCGCTCTCTACGAGCAGTACTTC. It translates to CASSGTSALYEQYF. The full variable domain, with the rest looked up from reference TRBV5-1 and TRBJ2-7, is KAGVTQTPRYLIKTRGQQVTLSCSPISGHRSVSWYQQTPGQGLQFLFEYFSETQRNKGNFPGRFSGRQFSNSRSEMNVSTLELGDSALYLCASSGTSALYEQYFGPGTRLTVT.

This clone turned up a few times. The rearrangement uses TRBV28 and TRBJ1-1; the D is unclear. The germline V and J ends were trimmed by 1 base and 3 bases, with 0 bases remaining between them. Germline values: CDR1 MDHEN, CDR2 SYDVKM. This CDR3 is built from 11 residues. CDR3 bases: TGTGCCAGCAGTTTATACACTGAAGCTTTCTTT. Protein sequence: CASSLYTEAFF.

The chain has TRBV19 and TRBJ2-7; 9 bases fit TRBD2. CDR1 LNHDA and CDR2 SQIVND come from the germline V gene (reference sequence). Trimming cost V 9 bases and J 0 bases; bases outside gene matches: 6. The CDR3 has 14 amino acids. The CDR3 is CASGGRVISYEQYF. CDR3 nucleotides: TGTGCCAGCGGCGGGAGGGTTATCTCCTACGAGCAGTACTTC.

This chain connects TRBV9 to TRBJ2-7; 8 bases are a match to TRBD2. Germline assignment: CDR1 SGDLS and CDR2 YYNGEE. The junction had 4 bases not matched to a gene; V was cut back by 2 bases and J by 0 bases. The CDR3 totals 15 residues. Here the CDR3 DNA reads TGTGCCAGCAGCGTGGGCGGGAGGAACTCCTACGAGCAGTACTTC. As protein: CASSVGGRNSYEQYF.

The rearrangement joins TRBV4-1 to TRBJ1-5; 7 nucleotides match TRBD1. The CDR3 contains 14 residues. Per germline, CDR1 MGHRA and CDR2 YSYEKL. J lost 7 bases, V lost 4 bases, and 7 bases had no gene match. In DNA, the CDR3 is TGCGCCAGCAGCCTCCGGACAGGTTCCCAGCCCCAGCATTTT. Its translation is CASSLRTGSQPQHF.

This chain links TRBV19 with TRBJ2-6, with TRBD1 identical over 11 bases. Looked up from germline, CDR1 is LNHDA and CDR2 is SQIVND (reference sequence). The trim removed 10 bases at V and 1 base at J, leaving 15 bases unmatched. The CDR3 extends over 19 amino acids. CDR3 loop: CATKGLPGQGVSGANVLTF. The CDR3 DNA reads as TGTGCCACCAAAGGCTTGCCGGGACAGGGGGTTTCTGGGGCCAACGTCCTGACTTTC.

The chain carries TRBV14 and TRBJ1-1, with D unresolved. The germline CDR1 and CDR2 sequences are SGHDN and FVKESK. This CDR3 has 15 residues. The V end lost 1 base, the J end lost 1 base, and 10 bases lay between the germline ends. The CDR3 DNA sequence: TGTGCCAGCAGCCAAGCCTCCGGTTGGAACACTGAAGCTTTCTTT. As protein: CASSQASGWNTEAFF.